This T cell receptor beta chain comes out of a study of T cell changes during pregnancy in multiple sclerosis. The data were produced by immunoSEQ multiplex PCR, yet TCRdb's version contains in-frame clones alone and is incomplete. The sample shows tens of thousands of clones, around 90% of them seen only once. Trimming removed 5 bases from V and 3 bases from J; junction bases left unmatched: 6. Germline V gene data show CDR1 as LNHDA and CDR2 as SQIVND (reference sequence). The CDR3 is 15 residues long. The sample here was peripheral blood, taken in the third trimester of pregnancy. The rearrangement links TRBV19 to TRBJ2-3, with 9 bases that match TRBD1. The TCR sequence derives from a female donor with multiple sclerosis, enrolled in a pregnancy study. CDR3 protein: CASSSRQGGTDTQYF. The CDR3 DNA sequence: TGTGCCAGTAGTTCCAGACAGGGGGGTACAGATACGCAGTATTTT.